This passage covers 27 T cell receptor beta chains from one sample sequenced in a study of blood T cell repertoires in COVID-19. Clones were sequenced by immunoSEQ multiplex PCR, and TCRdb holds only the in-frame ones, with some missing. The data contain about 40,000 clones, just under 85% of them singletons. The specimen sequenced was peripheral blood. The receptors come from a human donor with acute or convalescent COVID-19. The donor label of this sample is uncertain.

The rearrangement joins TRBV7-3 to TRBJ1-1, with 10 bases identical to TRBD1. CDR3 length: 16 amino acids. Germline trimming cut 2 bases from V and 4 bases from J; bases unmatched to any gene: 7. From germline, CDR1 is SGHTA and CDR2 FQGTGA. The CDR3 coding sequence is TGTGCCAGCAGCTTAGGGGGGACAGGGGTTCGCACTGAAGCTTTCTTT. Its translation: CASSLGGTGVRTEAFF.

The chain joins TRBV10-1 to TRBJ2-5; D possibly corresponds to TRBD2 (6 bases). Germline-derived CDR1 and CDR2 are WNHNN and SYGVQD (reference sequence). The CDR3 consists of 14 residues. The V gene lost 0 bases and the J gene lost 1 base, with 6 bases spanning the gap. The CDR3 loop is CASSESTSQETQYF. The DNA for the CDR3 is TGCGCCAGCAGTGAGTCGACTAGCCAAGAGACCCAGTACTTC.

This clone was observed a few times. The CDR3 DNA is TGTGCCAGCAGCTTAGCTACGACTAGCGGCTTTGGGTACGAGCAGTACTTC. This codes for CASSLATTSGFGYEQYF. The J gene is TRBJ2-7, the V gene TRBV7-2, with 9 bases that match TRBD2. The CDR3 runs 17 residues. The trim removed 0 bases at V and 4 bases at J, leaving 10 bases unmatched. The V gene's germline CDR1 is SGHTA and CDR2 FQGNSA.

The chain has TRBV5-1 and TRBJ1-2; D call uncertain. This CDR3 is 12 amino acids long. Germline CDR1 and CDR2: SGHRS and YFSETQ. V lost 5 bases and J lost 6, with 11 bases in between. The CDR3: CASRILEDGYTF. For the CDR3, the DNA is TGCGCCAGCAGGATCCTCGAGGATGGCTACACCTTC.

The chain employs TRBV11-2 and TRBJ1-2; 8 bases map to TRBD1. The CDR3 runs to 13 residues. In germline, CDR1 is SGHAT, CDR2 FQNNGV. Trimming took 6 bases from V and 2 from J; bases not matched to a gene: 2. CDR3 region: CASRWTGNYGYTF. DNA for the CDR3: TGTGCCAGCAGGTGGACAGGGAACTATGGCTACACCTTC.

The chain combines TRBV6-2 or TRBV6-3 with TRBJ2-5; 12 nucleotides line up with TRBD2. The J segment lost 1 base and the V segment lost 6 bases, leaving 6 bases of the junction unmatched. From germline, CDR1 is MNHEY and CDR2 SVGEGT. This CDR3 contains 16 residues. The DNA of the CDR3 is TGTGCCAGCAGCCGTGCGACTAGCGGGGGCCAAGAGACCCAGTACTTC. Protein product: CASSRATSGGQETQYF.

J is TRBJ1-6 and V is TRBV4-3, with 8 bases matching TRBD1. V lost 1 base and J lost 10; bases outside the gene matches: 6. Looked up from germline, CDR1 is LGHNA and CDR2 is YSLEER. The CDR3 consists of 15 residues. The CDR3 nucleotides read TGCGCCAGCAGCCAAGGGACAGGGAGTATATCACCCCTCCACTTT. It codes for CASSQGTGSISPLHF.

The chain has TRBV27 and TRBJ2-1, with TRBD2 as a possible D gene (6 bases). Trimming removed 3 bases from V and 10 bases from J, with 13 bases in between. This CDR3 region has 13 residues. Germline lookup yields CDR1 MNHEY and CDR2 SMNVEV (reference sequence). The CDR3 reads CASSLAGSPEQFF. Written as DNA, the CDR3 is TGTGCCAGCAGTTTGGCGGGATCTCCCGAGCAGTTCTTC.

The CDR3 is CASSLGDRGQETQYF. The CDR3 DNA follows: TGCGCCAGCAGCTTGGGAGATAGAGGACAAGAGACCCAGTACTTC. This chain joins TRBV5-1 and TRBJ2-5; D unresolved. V was clipped by 0 bases and J by 2 bases, with 11 bases between them. The CDR3 spans 15 residues. Germline V CDR1 and CDR2: SGHRS, YFSETQ. Variable domain in full (rest from reference TRBV5-1 and TRBJ2-5): KAGVTQTPRYLIKTRGQQVTLSCSPISGHRSVSWYQQTPGQGLQFLFEYFSETQRNKGNFPGRFSGRQFSNSRSEMNVSTLELGDSALYLCASSLGDRGQETQYFGPGTRLLVL.

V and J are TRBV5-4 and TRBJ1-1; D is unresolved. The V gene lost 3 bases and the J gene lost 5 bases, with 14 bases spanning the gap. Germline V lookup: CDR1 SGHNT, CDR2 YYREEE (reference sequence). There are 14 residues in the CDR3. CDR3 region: CASSYGPSGTEAFF. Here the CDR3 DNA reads TGTGCCAGCAGCTACGGACCCTCGGGGACTGAAGCTTTCTTT. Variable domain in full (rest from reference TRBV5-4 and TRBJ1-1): ETGVTQSPTHLIKTRGQQVTLRCSSQSGHNTVSWYQQALGQGPQFIFQYYREEENGRGNFPPRFSGLQFPNYSSELNVNALELDDSALYLCASSYGPSGTEAFFGQGTRLTVV.

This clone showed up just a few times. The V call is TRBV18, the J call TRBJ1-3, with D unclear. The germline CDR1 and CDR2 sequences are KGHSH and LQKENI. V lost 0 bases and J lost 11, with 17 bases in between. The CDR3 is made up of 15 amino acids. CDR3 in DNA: TGTGCCAGCTCACCACCGATAAGCTCTTTAACCGCCATATATTTT. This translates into CASSPPISSLTAIYF. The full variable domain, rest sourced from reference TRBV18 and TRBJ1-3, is NAGVMQNPRHLVRRRGQEARLRCSPMKGHSHVYWYRQLPEEGLKFMVYLQKENIIDESGMPKERFSAEFPKEGPSILRIQQVVRGDSAAYFCASSPPISSLTAIYFGEGSWLTVV.

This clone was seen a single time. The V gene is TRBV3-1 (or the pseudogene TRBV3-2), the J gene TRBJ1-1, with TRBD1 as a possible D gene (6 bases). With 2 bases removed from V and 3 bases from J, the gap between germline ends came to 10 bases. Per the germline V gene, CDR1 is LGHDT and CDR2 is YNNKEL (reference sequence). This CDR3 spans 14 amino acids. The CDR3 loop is CASSQLTGYTEAFF. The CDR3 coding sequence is TGTGCCAGCAGCCAACTAACAGGGTACACTGAAGCTTTCTTT.

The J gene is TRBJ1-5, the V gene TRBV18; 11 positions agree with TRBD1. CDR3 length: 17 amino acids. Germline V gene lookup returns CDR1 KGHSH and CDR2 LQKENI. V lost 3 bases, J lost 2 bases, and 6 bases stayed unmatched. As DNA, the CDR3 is TGTGCCAGCTCACCGGGACAGGGGGGATTCGGCAATCAGCCCCAGCATTTT. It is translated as CASSPGQGGFGNQPQHF. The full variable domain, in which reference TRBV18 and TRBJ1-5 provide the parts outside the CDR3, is NAGVMQNPRHLVRRRGQEARLRCSPMKGHSHVYWYRQLPEEGLKFMVYLQKENIIDESGMPKERFSAEFPKEGPSILRIQQVVRGDSAAYFCASSPGQGGFGNQPQHFGDGTRLSIL.

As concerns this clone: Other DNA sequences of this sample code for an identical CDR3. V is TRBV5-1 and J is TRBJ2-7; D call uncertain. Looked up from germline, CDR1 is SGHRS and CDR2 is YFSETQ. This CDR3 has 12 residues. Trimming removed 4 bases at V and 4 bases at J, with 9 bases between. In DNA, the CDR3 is TGCGCCAGCAGCCTTCGCGGTTACGAGCAGTACTTC. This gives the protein CASSLRGYEQYF. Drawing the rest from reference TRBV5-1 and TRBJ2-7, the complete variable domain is KAGVTQTPRYLIKTRGQQVTLSCSPISGHRSVSWYQQTPGQGLQFLFEYFSETQRNKGNFPGRFSGRQFSNSRSEMNVSTLELGDSALYLCASSLRGYEQYFGPGTRLTVT.

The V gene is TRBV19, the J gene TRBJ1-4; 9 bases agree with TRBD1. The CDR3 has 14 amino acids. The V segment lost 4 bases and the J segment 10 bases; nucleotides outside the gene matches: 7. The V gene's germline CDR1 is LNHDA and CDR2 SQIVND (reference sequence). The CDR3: CASSTPGQGVKLFF. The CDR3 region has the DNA TGTGCCAGTAGTACGCCGGGACAGGGTGTAAAACTGTTTTTT.

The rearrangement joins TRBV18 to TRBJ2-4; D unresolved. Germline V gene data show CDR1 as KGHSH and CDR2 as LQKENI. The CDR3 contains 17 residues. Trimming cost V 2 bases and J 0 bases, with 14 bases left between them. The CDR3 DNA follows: TGTGCCAGCTCACCAAGAGGCCAGTTAGTAGCCAAAAACATTCAGTACTTC. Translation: CASSPRGQLVAKNIQYF.

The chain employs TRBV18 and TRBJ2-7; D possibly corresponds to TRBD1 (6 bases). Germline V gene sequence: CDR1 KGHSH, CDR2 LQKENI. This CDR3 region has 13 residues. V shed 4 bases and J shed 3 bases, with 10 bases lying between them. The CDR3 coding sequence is TGTGCCAGCTCACAGACAGGAAGCTACGAGCAGTACTTC. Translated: CASSQTGSYEQYF.

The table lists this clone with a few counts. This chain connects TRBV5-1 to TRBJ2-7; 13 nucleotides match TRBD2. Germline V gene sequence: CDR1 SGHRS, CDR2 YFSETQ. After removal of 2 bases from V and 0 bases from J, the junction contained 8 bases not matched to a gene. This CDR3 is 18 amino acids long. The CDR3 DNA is TGCGCCAGCAGCTTCTCACTAGCGGGAGGGTCCTCCTCCTACGAGCAGTACTTC. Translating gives CASSFSLAGGSSSYEQYF.

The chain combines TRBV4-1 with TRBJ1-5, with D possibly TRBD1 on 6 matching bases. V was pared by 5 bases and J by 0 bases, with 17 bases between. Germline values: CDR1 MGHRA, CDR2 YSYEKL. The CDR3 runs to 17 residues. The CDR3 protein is CASSVRQESYSNQPQHF. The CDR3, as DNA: TGCGCCAGCAGCGTCCGACAGGAGTCATATAGCAATCAGCCCCAGCATTTT.

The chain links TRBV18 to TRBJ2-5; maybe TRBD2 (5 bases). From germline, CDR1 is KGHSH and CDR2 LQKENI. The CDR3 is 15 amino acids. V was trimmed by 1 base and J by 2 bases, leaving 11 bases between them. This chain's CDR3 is CASSPRETRQETQYF. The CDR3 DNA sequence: TGTGCCAGCTCACCACGGGAGACGAGACAAGAGACCCAGTACTTC. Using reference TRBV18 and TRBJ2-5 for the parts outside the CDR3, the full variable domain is NAGVMQNPRHLVRRRGQEARLRCSPMKGHSHVYWYRQLPEEGLKFMVYLQKENIIDESGMPKERFSAEFPKEGPSILRIQQVVRGDSAAYFCASSPRETRQETQYFGPGTRLLVL.

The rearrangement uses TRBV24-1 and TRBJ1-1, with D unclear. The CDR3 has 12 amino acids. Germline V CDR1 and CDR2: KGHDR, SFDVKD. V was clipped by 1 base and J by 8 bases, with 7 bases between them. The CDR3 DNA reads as TGTGCCACCAGTGATTTCGGGAGGGAAGCTTTCTTT. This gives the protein CATSDFGREAFF.

The DNA of the CDR3 is TGTGCCAGCAGTCAAACACGGGGATCGAGCTATGGCTACACCTTC. The encoded protein is CASSQTRGSSYGYTF. This sequence joins TRBV5-5 and TRBJ1-2; D gene uncertain. The CDR3 runs to 15 residues. V lost 5 bases to trimming and J lost 4 bases, with 18 bases between them. Germline V gene sequence: CDR1 SGHKS, CDR2 YYEKEE (reference sequence).

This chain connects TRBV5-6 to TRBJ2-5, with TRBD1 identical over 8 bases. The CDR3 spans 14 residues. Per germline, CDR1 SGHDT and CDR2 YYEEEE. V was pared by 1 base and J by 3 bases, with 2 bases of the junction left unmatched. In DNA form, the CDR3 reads TGTGCCAGCAGCTTGATGGGACAGGAAGAGACCCAGTACTTC. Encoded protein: CASSLMGQEETQYF.

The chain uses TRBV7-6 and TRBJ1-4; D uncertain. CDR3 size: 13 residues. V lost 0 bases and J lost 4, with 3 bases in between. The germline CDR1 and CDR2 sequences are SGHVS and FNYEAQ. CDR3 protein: CASSLAYNEKLFF. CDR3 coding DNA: TGTGCCAGCAGCTTAGCTTATAATGAAAAACTGTTTTTT.

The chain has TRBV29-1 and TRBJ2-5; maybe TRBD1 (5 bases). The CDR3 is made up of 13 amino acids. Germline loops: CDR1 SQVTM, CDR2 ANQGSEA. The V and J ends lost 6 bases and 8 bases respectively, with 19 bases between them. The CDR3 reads CSVTTQGGLTQYF. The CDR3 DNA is TGCAGCGTCACAACCCAGGGCGGCTTAACCCAGTACTTC. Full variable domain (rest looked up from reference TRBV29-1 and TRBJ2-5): SAVISQKPSRDICQRGTSLTIQCQVDSQVTMMFWYRQQPGQSLTLIATANQGSEATYESGFVIDKFPISRPNLTFSTLTVSNMSPEDSSIYLCSVTTQGGLTQYFGPGTRLLVL.

CDR3 region: CASSLATGGPHNEQFF. Here the CDR3 DNA reads TGCGCCAGCAGCTTGGCTACGGGAGGGCCGCACAATGAGCAGTTCTTC. The chain carries TRBV5-1 and TRBJ2-1; 8 bases fit TRBD2. In germline, CDR1 is SGHRS, CDR2 YFSETQ. The CDR3 has 16 residues. Unmatched junction bases numbered 7, after V lost 0 bases and J lost 5 bases.

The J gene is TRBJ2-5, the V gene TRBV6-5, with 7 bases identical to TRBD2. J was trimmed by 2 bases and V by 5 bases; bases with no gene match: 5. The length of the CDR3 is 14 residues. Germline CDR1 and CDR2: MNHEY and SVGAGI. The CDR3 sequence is CASSKTSLQETQYF. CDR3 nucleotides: TGTGCCAGCAGTAAGACTAGCTTGCAAGAGACCCAGTACTTC.